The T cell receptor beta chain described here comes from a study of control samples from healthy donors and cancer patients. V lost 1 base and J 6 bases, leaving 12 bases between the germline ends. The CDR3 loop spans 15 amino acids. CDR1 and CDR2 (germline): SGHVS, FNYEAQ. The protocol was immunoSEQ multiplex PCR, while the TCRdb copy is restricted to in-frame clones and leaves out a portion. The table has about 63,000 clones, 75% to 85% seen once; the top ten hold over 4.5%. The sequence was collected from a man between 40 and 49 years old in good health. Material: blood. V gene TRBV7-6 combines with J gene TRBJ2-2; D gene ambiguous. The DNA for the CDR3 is TGTGCCAGCAGCTTAGGGCGCTTAAGAGCCGGGGAGCTGTTTTTT. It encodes CASSLGRLRAGELFF.